The 22 T cell receptor beta chains below all came from one sample that was sequenced in a study of control samples from healthy donors and cancer patients. Clones were read by immunoSEQ multiplex PCR, and TCRdb kept only the in-frame ones, dropping some. Among under 65,000 clones, approximately 90% were seen once, and the ten largest hold 0.95% to 1.5%. What was sequenced was PBMCs. The receptors derive from a woman aged 45-60 years with colorectal cancer.

This chain uses TRBV6-5 with TRBJ1-2, with D perhaps matching TRBD1 (5 bases). This CDR3 contains 14 residues. CDR1 is MNHEY and CDR2 is SVGAGI in the germline V gene. V shed 5 bases and J shed 2 bases, with 12 bases lying between them. CDR3 sequence: CASSRGGANYGYTF. The CDR3 DNA sequence: TGTGCCAGCAGTCGCGGGGGTGCGAACTATGGCTACACCTTC.

This clone was picked up one time. The chain has TRBV12-3 or TRBV12-4 and TRBJ1-2; tentative D call: TRBD1 (5 bases). V dropped 5 bases and J dropped 4 bases, with 11 bases sitting between them. The length of the CDR3 is 13 residues. The CDR3 DNA reads as TGTGCCAGCAGTGGGGCCGGGACCTATGGCTACACCTTC. The encoded protein is CASSGAGTYGYTF.

V and J are TRBV5-1 and TRBJ2-3; either TRBD1 or TRBD2 may supply D (5 bases each). Deletions cut 3 bases from V and 2 bases from J, with 16 bases between. The CDR3 sequence is 16 residues long. Germline lookup yields CDR1 SGHRS and CDR2 YFSETQ. CDR3 protein: CASSSSGTPPTDTQYF. The CDR3 nucleotides read TGCGCCAGCAGCTCCTCCGGGACCCCTCCCACAGATACGCAGTATTTT.

V gene TRBV6-5 combines with J gene TRBJ2-7; D perhaps matches TRBD2 (5 bases). V was pared by 2 bases and J by 4 bases, with 15 bases between. Germline CDR1 MNHEY, CDR2 SVGAGI. This CDR3 spans 15 amino acids. CDR3 sequence (DNA): TGTGCCAGCAGTTACACCCGGCCCTCGGGGTACGAGCAGTACTTC. This codes for CASSYTRPSGYEQYF.

The chain uses TRBV2 and TRBJ1-5, with 9 bases lining up with TRBD1. The CDR3 is 15 residues long. Germline V lookup: CDR1 SNHLY, CDR2 FYNNEI. V shed 6 bases, J shed 1 base, and the junction held 4 bases outside the gene matches. This chain's CDR3 is CASRQDRGSNQPQHF. For the CDR3, the DNA is TGTGCCAGCAGACAGGACAGGGGAAGCAATCAGCCCCAGCATTTT. Filled out from reference TRBV2 and TRBJ1-5, the complete variable domain reads EPEVTQTPSHQVTQMGQEVILRCVPISNHLYFYWYRQILGQKVEFLVSFYNNEISEKSEIFDDQFSVERPDGSNFTLKIRSTKLEDSAMYFCASRQDRGSNQPQHFGDGTRLSIL.

This sequence joins TRBV9 and TRBJ2-1; the D call may be TRBD1 or TRBD2 (5 bases each). This CDR3 spans 16 amino acids. CDR1 is SGDLS and CDR2 is YYNGEE in the germline V gene. V shed 3 bases and J shed 4 bases, with 17 bases lying between them. The CDR3 DNA reads TGTGCCAGCAGCGACCGGGACCTCCAAGGTTACAATGAGCAGTTCTTC. It yields the protein CASSDRDLQGYNEQFF. Filled out from reference TRBV9 and TRBJ2-1, the complete variable domain reads DSGVTQTPKHLITATGQRVTLRCSPRSGDLSVYWYQQSLDQGLQFLIQYYNGEERAKGNILERFSAQQFPDLHSELNLSSLELGDSALYFCASSDRDLQGYNEQFFGPGTRLTVL.

V is TRBV19 and J is TRBJ1-3; 7 bases map to TRBD1. CDR1 and CDR2 (germline): LNHDA, SQIVND (reference sequence). The CDR3 has 17 residues. With V trimmed by 5 bases and J by 0 bases, 10 bases remained unmatched. CDR3 sequence: CASSFTTGRVSGNTIYF. The CDR3 DNA sequence: TGTGCCAGTAGTTTCACGACAGGGCGAGTCTCTGGAAACACCATATATTTT.

In this sample, this clone turned up once. The chain links TRBV10-3 to TRBJ1-4, with D hard to call. Germline-derived CDR1 and CDR2 are ENHRY and SYGVKD. Trimming left V 6 bases short and J 6 bases short, with 11 bases between. The CDR3 sequence is 13 residues long. The CDR3, as DNA: TGTGCCATCAGCCAAGAAGATTATGAAAAACTGTTTTTT. Translation gives CAISQEDYEKLFF.

The rearrangement joins TRBV28 to TRBJ2-1, with TRBD1 matching over 9 bases. The CDR3 consists of 15 residues. V shed 6 bases and J 5 bases; nucleotides not matched to a gene: 8. Looked up from germline, CDR1 is MDHEN and CDR2 is SYDVKM. CDR3 sequence (DNA): TGTGCCAGCAGCGTCATACAGGGGGCCAACAATGAGCAGTTCTTC. This encodes CASSVIQGANNEQFF.

The chain combines TRBV7-8 with TRBJ1-5; 8 bases align to TRBD1. After removal of 3 bases from V and 3 bases from J, the junction contained 7 bases not matched to a gene. The germline CDR1 and CDR2 sequences are SGHVS and FQNEAQ. The length of the CDR3 is 16 residues. Here the CDR3 DNA reads TGTGCCAGCAGCTTTGCGACAGGGGTCGTCAATCAGCCCCAGCATTTT. Residues: CASSFATGVVNQPQHF.

This chain links TRBV6-6 with TRBJ1-2; 10 bases agree with TRBD1. CDR1 is MNHNY and CDR2 is SVGAGI in the germline V gene (reference sequence). This CDR3 region has 15 residues. V was clipped by 7 bases and J by 2 bases; unmatched bases: 7. CDR3 sequence (DNA): TGTGCCAGCATATCCGGGACAGGGGCGAACTATGGCTACACCTTC. Its protein is CASISGTGANYGYTF.

The genes are TRBV5-1 and TRBJ1-5; D not certain. Per the germline V gene, CDR1 is SGHRS and CDR2 is YFSETQ. CDR3 length equals 15 residues. The V gene lost 0 bases and the J gene lost 0 bases, with 7 bases spanning the gap. The CDR3 coding sequence is TGCGCCAGCAGCTTGGCCGGGAATAGCAATCAGCCCCAGCATTTT. Translating it yields CASSLAGNSNQPQHF.

This chain joins TRBV7-8 and TRBJ2-2, with TRBD2 identical over 7 bases. This CDR3 is 19 amino acids long. In germline, CDR1 is SGHVS, CDR2 FQNEAQ. The J segment lost 2 bases and the V segment lost 1 base, leaving 13 bases of the junction unmatched. The CDR3 region is CASSLVTSFIPSNTGELFF. In DNA form, the CDR3 reads TGTGCCAGCAGCTTAGTGACTAGCTTCATCCCAAGTAACACCGGGGAGCTGTTTTTT.

V usage is TRBV28 and J usage is TRBJ2-1; 11 positions match TRBD2. Germline CDR1 and CDR2: MDHEN and SYDVKM. There are 21 residues in the CDR3. The J segment lost 4 bases and the V segment lost 1 base, leaving 18 bases of the junction unmatched. Here the CDR3 reads CASSLFLWLAGGSGGYNEQFF. CDR3 sequence (DNA): TGTGCCAGCAGTTTATTTCTCTGGCTAGCGGGAGGTTCAGGGGGTTACAATGAGCAGTTCTTC.

J is TRBJ1-4 and V is TRBV28; D is unclear. Trimming took 5 bases from V and 5 from J, leaving 3 bases between them. Germline CDR1 and CDR2: MDHEN and SYDVKM. The CDR3 runs 11 residues. The CDR3 spells CASSLNEKLFF. DNA of the CDR3: TGTGCCAGCAGTCTAAATGAAAAACTGTTTTTT. Using reference TRBV28 and TRBJ1-4 for the parts outside the CDR3, the full variable domain is DVKVTQSSRYLVKRTGEKVFLECVQDMDHENMFWYRQDPGLGLRLIYFSYDVKMKEKGDIPEGYSVSREKKERFSLILESASTNQTSMYLCASSLNEKLFFGSGTQLSVL.

The chain couples TRBV10-1 to TRBJ2-3; perhaps TRBD2 as D (5 bases). Germline V CDR1 and CDR2: WNHNN, SYGVQD (reference sequence). The V end was cut by 2 bases, the J end by 0 bases, with 12 bases between. This CDR3 is built from 16 residues. The DNA of the CDR3 is TGCGCCAGCAGTGAGAGGCGGGCAGCTAGCACAGATACGCAGTATTTT. This sequence encodes CASSERRAASTDTQYF.

The V and J genes are TRBV7-2 and TRBJ2-3; D is uncertain. Germline loops: CDR1 SGHTA, CDR2 FQGNSA. The CDR3 has 14 residues. V lost 1 base and J lost 6, with 11 bases in between. The CDR3 protein is CASSLVKTSDTQYF. In DNA, the CDR3 is TGTGCCAGCAGCTTAGTCAAAACGAGCGATACGCAGTATTTT.

This chain uses TRBV6-4 with TRBJ2-2; D is unresolved. The CDR3 loop spans 15 amino acids. Trimming took off 0 bases at V and 4 bases at J, with 9 bases between the two ends. CDR1 is MRHNA, CDR2 SNTAGT, per germline. This CDR3 is CASSDSGNRTGELFF. The CDR3 DNA reads as TGTGCCAGCAGTGACTCAGGGAATCGCACCGGGGAGCTGTTTTTT.

The rearrangement joins TRBV3-1 (or the pseudogene TRBV3-2) to TRBJ1-5; D is possibly TRBD1 (6 bases). The germline gives CDR1 LGHDT, CDR2 YNNKEL (reference sequence). Trimming removed 4 bases from V and 0 bases from J, with 7 bases in between. CDR3 length: 14 residues. Here the CDR3 DNA reads TGTGCCAGCAGCCGGACAGCTAGCAATCAGCCCCAGCATTTT. Amino acid sequence: CASSRTASNQPQHF.

The genes are TRBV6-5 and TRBJ1-1; D remains ambiguous. The germline V gene encodes CDR1 MNHEY and CDR2 SVGAGI. V lost 7 bases and J 7 bases, leaving 10 bases between the germline ends. The CDR3 loop spans 11 amino acids. CDR3 bases: TGTGCCAGCACCAGAGGGCATGAAGCTTTCTTT. Amino acids: CASTRGHEAFF.

This clone came up once. V and J are TRBV28 and TRBJ2-7; D unresolved. CDR1 is MDHEN and CDR2 is SYDVKM in the germline V gene. This CDR3 contains 12 residues. Trimming cost V 7 bases and J 1 base, with 8 bases left between them. This CDR3 reads CASTDGSYEQYF. CDR3 coding DNA: TGTGCCAGCACAGACGGATCCTACGAGCAGTACTTC. Based on the CDR3 plus reference TRBV28 and TRBJ2-7, the full variable domain is DVKVTQSSRYLVKRTGEKVFLECVQDMDHENMFWYRQDPGLGLRLIYFSYDVKMKEKGDIPEGYSVSREKKERFSLILESASTNQTSMYLCASTDGSYEQYFGPGTRLTVT.

The V call is TRBV5-8, the J call TRBJ1-1, with 7 bases that match TRBD1. V shed 4 bases, J shed 6 bases, and the junction held 9 bases outside the gene matches. Looked up from germline, CDR1 is SGHTS and CDR2 is YDEGEE. CDR3 length: 14 amino acids. CDR3 amino acids: CASSRQGSGAEAFF. Written as DNA, the CDR3 is TGTGCCAGCAGCCGACAGGGATCGGGCGCTGAAGCTTTCTTT.